This T cell receptor (beta chain) stems from a study of molecular identifiers for immune sequencing clone quantification. Across the study: Replicates involved a five-way split of RNA from around 20,000 or 99,000 naive CD8 cells, with sequencing of four.

Previously described methods with listed TCR primers produced the bulk TCR libraries. TCRdb recomputed calls from the PCR reads with MiXCR, one row per CDR3 protein. The profile covers about 510,000 distinct CDR3 sequences, with 25% appearing a single time and approximately 0.8% taken by the ten largest. About this clonotype itself: An end of the junction does not agree with germline; a read error may underlie this.

This receptor was taken from a human donor in good health. Some libraries in this study had Jurkat cell RNA spiked in. Sequencing was performed on naive CD8+ T cells from blood, with Jurkat cell RNA spiked in. Subset indicated: FACS-sorted CD8+CD4-CCR7+CD45RA+ naive T cells.

In DNA, the CDR3 is TGCAGTGCTAGGTCGTGGAACTCCTACGGGCAGTACTTC. This encodes CSARSWNSYGQYF. This sequence joins TRBV20-1 and TRBJ2-7; D ambiguous. The CDR3 extends over 13 amino acids. CDR1 and CDR2 (germline): DFQATT, SNEGSKA (reference sequence).